This passage covers 25 T cell receptor beta chains from one sample sequenced in a study of T-cell memory formation after mild COVID-19. TCRdb reanalysed the 5' RACE reads using MiXCR and keeps one entry per CDR3 protein. The table has 400,000 to 450,000 distinct CDR3 sequences, more than 15% seen once; the top ten hold about 22%. Sequenced: PBMCs or a T cell subset sorted from them (not recorded which). These receptors were taken from a man between 18 and 29 years old who had mild COVID-19 (a few samples of this study predate the infection). Cell type and time point are not known.

The rearrangement uses TRBV5-1 and TRBJ1-4; possible D gene TRBD1, 6 bases. CDR1 is SGHRS, CDR2 YFSETQ, per germline. The CDR3 consists of 15 residues. V lost 3 bases to trimming and J lost 7 bases, with 16 bases between them. In nucleotides, the CDR3 is TGCGCCAGCAGCTGGATGACAGGACCTTCTGAAAAACTGTTTTTT. Protein product: CASSWMTGPSEKLFF. The entire variable domain, with the rest obtained from reference TRBV5-1 and TRBJ1-4, is as follows: KAGVTQTPRYLIKTRGQQVTLSCSPISGHRSVSWYQQTPGQGLQFLFEYFSETQRNKGNFPGRFSGRQFSNSRSEMNVSTLELGDSALYLCASSWMTGPSEKLFFGSGTQLSVL.

V is TRBV20-1 and J is TRBJ2-1; 11 bases fit TRBD2. Germline V lookup: CDR1 DFQATT, CDR2 SNEGSKA (reference sequence). The CDR3 is made up of 15 amino acids. Trimming removed 4 bases from V and 4 bases from J; junction bases left unmatched: 6. The CDR3 DNA is TGCAGTGCTATCCCCACTAGCGGGGGTTACAATGAGCAGTTCTTC. Translation: CSAIPTSGGYNEQFF.

This clonotype was recorded once. The chain uses TRBV6-6 and TRBJ2-3, with TRBD2 matching over 8 bases. Trimming took 2 bases from V and 4 from J; bases not matched to a gene: 14. In germline, CDR1 is MNHNY, CDR2 SVGAGI (reference sequence). The CDR3 extends over 18 amino acids. The CDR3: CASSYPHSGEPKADTQYF. CDR3 nucleotide sequence: TGTGCCAGCAGTTACCCCCATAGCGGGGAGCCCAAAGCAGATACGCAGTATTTT.

This clonotype occurred many times. This chain joins TRBV4-2 and TRBJ1-2; 8 nucleotides line up with TRBD1. This CDR3 is built from 16 residues. Trimming took 3 bases from V and 1 from J; bases not matched to a gene: 7. The germline V gene encodes CDR1 LGHNA and CDR2 YNFKEQ. CDR3 protein: CASSQVGTGDNYGYTF. CDR3 DNA sequence: TGTGCCAGCAGCCAGGTCGGGACAGGCGATAACTATGGCTACACCTTC.

This clonotype came up a few times. The chain has TRBV5-5 and TRBJ1-2; TRBD1 aligns across 7 bases. Germline trimming cut 2 bases from V and 4 bases from J; bases unmatched to any gene: 8. This CDR3 region has 15 residues. CDR1 and CDR2 from the germline V gene are SGHKS and YYEKEE (reference sequence). CDR3 in amino acids: CASSLPGRGPYGYTF. In DNA, the CDR3 is TGTGCCAGCAGCTTACCGGGAAGGGGGCCCTATGGCTACACCTTC. Using reference TRBV5-5 and TRBJ1-2 for the parts outside the CDR3, the full variable domain is DAGVTQSPTHLIKTRGQQVTLRCSPISGHKSVSWYQQVLGQGPQFIFQYYEKEERGRGNFPDRFSARQFPNYSSELNVNALLLGDSALYLCASSLPGRGPYGYTFGSGTRLTVV.

The chain uses TRBV6-5 and TRBJ2-7; 8 positions match TRBD1. CDR1 MNHEY and CDR2 SVGAGI come from the germline V gene. The V and J ends lost 0 bases and 6 bases, in that order; junction bases with no gene match: 7. The CDR3 runs 15 residues. The CDR3 DNA reads TGTGCCAGCAGTTACTCCTCAGGGGGCGCTTCCGAGCAGTACGTC. Its translation: CASSYSSGGASEQYV.

The V gene is TRBV6-2 or TRBV6-3, the J gene TRBJ1-1; D is ambiguous. Per the germline V gene, CDR1 is MNHEY and CDR2 is SVGEGT. Between the trimmed V and J ends, which lost 7 bases and 1 base, there was a span of 13 bases. This CDR3 has 14 residues. The CDR3 DNA is TGTGCCAGCACCCTCATGGGTGGGAACACTGAAGCTTTCTTT. It encodes CASTLMGGNTEAFF.

This clonotype was picked up a small number of times. The chain combines TRBV7-9 with TRBJ2-1; possible D gene TRBD1, 6 bases. The CDR3 consists of 17 residues. The V and J ends lost 2 bases and 9 bases respectively, with 23 bases between them. Germline assignment: CDR1 SEHNR and CDR2 FQNEAQ (reference sequence). This chain's CDR3 is CASSLFGRTQVRGEQFF. The DNA of the CDR3 is TGTGCCAGCAGCTTATTTGGCAGAACGCAGGTCAGGGGTGAGCAGTTCTTC.

This clonotype was observed a few times. The CDR3, as DNA: TGTGCCAGCAGCCAGACAGGGTTCGAGCAGTACGTC. It specifies CASSQTGFEQYV. The chain employs TRBV6-2 or TRBV6-3 and TRBJ2-7; TRBD1 aligns across 7 bases. The CDR3 contains 12 residues. Losses at the gene ends were 6 bases for V and 6 bases for J; bases not matched to a gene: 5. CDR1 MNHEY and CDR2 SVGEGT come from the germline V gene.

In the case of this clonotype: At one boundary the junction diverges from the germline segment, which might be a read error. The DNA for the CDR3 is TGCGCCAGCAGCTCCGGCGAAAGCTCCTACAATGAGAAGTTCTTC. It codes for CASSSGESSYNEKFF. The chain employs TRBV5-1 and TRBJ2-1; D is undetermined. The CDR3 loop spans 15 amino acids. Germline V lookup: CDR1 SGHRS, CDR2 YFSETQ.

The table lists this clonotype with a few counts. The chain employs TRBV29-1 and TRBJ1-2; D gene ambiguous. Germline lookup yields CDR1 SQVTM and CDR2 ANQGSEA. The length of the CDR3 is 12 residues. The germline V and J ends were trimmed by 0 bases and 2 bases, with 4 bases remaining between them. The CDR3 is CSVEDRNYGYTF. The DNA of the CDR3 is TGCAGCGTTGAAGACAGAAACTATGGCTACACCTTC.

This sequence joins TRBV4-1 and TRBJ1-2, with TRBD1 matching 10 bases. Germline-derived CDR1 and CDR2 are MGHRA and YSYEKL. The ends lost 1 base at V and 5 bases at J; junction bases unmatched: 4. The CDR3 has 15 residues. The chain's CDR3 is CASSQVGDRGYGYTF. The CDR3 coding sequence is TGCGCCAGCAGCCAAGTAGGGGACAGGGGTTATGGCTACACCTTC.

This chain uses TRBV20-1 with TRBJ1-6; D is undetermined. The CDR3 loop spans 12 amino acids. V shed 2 bases and J shed 7 bases, with 6 bases lying between them. In germline, CDR1 is DFQATT, CDR2 SNEGSKA (reference sequence). CDR3 sequence reads: CSARSANSPLHF. CDR3 bases: TGCAGTGCTAGATCGGCGAATTCACCCCTCCACTTT.

This clonotype was seen ten or more times. The chain links TRBV5-1 to TRBJ1-2; a possible D gene is TRBD1 (5 bases). The CDR3 is 15 amino acids. Germline V gives CDR1 SGHRS, CDR2 YFSETQ. Trimming cost V 0 bases and J 0 bases, with 9 bases left between them. DNA for the CDR3: TGCGCCAGCAGCTTGGTGGGGGGAACTAACTATGGCTACACCTTC. Translated, it gives CASSLVGGTNYGYTF.

The chain combines TRBV5-1 with TRBJ2-5; a weak D match, TRBD2 (6 bases). Per germline, CDR1 SGHRS and CDR2 YFSETQ. The CDR3 spans 15 residues. V shed 3 bases and J shed 7 bases, with 19 bases lying between them. The CDR3 spells CASSSQTALGGTQYF. Here the CDR3 DNA reads TGCGCCAGCAGCTCCCAGACAGCCCTGGGGGGGACCCAGTACTTC. The variable domain in full, completed from reference TRBV5-1 and TRBJ2-5, reads KAGVTQTPRYLIKTRGQQVTLSCSPISGHRSVSWYQQTPGQGLQFLFEYFSETQRNKGNFPGRFSGRQFSNSRSEMNVSTLELGDSALYLCASSSQTALGGTQYFGPGTRLLVL.

This clonotype showed up just a few times. This chain uses TRBV7-2 with TRBJ2-1; a possible D gene is TRBD2 (6 bases). Germline CDR1 SGHTA, CDR2 FQGNSA. CDR3 size: 12 residues. V was cut by 0 bases and J by 10 bases, with 7 bases left in between. The DNA for the CDR3 is TGTGCCAGCAGCTTAGCGGCGGGGGAGCAGTTCTTC. Protein: CASSLAAGEQFF.

This clonotype was detected a few times. This sequence joins TRBV7-9 and TRBJ2-3; 9 bases match TRBD1. Germline V CDR1 and CDR2: SEHNR, FQNEAQ (reference sequence). Germline trimming cut 3 bases from V and 6 bases from J; bases unmatched to any gene: 7. This CDR3 is built from 15 residues. The CDR3 sequence is CASSFRQGVQDTQYF. CDR3 nucleotides: TGTGCCAGCAGCTTCCGACAGGGGGTTCAGGATACGCAGTATTTT.

This chain links TRBV6-2 or TRBV6-3 with TRBJ2-4; possible D gene TRBD1, 7 bases. The length of the CDR3 is 12 residues. Trimming stripped 4 bases from V and 14 bases from J, with 15 bases between. Germline CDR1 MNHEY, CDR2 SVGEGT. CDR3 nucleotides: TGTGCCAGCAGTTCCTTAGCCAGGGGGGAGTACTTC. It yields the protein CASSSLARGEYF.

This clonotype appeared a few times. This chain uses TRBV3-1 with TRBJ2-1; TRBD2 matches 10 bases. V was pared by 4 bases and J by 3 bases, with 6 bases of the junction left unmatched. Germline CDR1 reads LGHDT; CDR2 reads YNNKEL (reference sequence). The CDR3 length is 16 residues. This CDR3 reads CASSLTGTSDYNEQFF. Here the CDR3 DNA reads TGTGCCAGCAGCCTAACCGGGACTAGCGACTACAATGAGCAGTTCTTC.

This clonotype was seen ten or more times. CDR3 DNA sequence: TGTGCCAGCAGCTTAAATCCTAGCGGGTACTCCTACAATGAGCAGTTCTTC. This sequence encodes CASSLNPSGYSYNEQFF. The chain carries TRBV7-3 and TRBJ2-1; 8 bases agree with TRBD2. This CDR3 has 17 amino acids. CDR1 is SGHTA, CDR2 FQGTGA, per germline. V shed 1 base, J shed 0 bases, and the junction held 5 bases outside the gene matches.

On this clonotype itself: At one end, the junction sequence differs from germline, possibly due to a read error. This rearrangement joins TRBV6-5 to TRBJ2-5, with D possibly being TRBD2 (5 bases). The CDR3 has 15 amino acids. Germline loops: CDR1 MNHEY, CDR2 SVGAGI. The CDR3 DNA sequence: TGTGCCAGCAGAAAAGGAGGTACAAACCAAGAGACCAAGTACTTC. This translates into CASRKGGTNQETKYF.

This clonotype was seen a few times. This chain joins TRBV3-1 and TRBJ2-4; no clear D gene. The CDR3 runs to 13 residues. The V end was cut by 3 bases, the J end by 4 bases, with 7 bases between. Germline V gives CDR1 LGHDT, CDR2 YNNKEL (reference sequence). The DNA for the CDR3 is TGTGCCAGCAGCCAGACTTCTAAAAACATTCAGTACTTC. Translation gives CASSQTSKNIQYF.

Only a few counts were recorded for this clonotype. The V call is TRBV29-1, the J call TRBJ2-1; possible D gene TRBD1, 6 bases. Germline V lookup: CDR1 SQVTM, CDR2 ANQGSEA. CDR3 length equals 12 residues. Trimming removed 4 bases from V and 8 bases from J, with 12 bases in between. CDR3 nucleotides: TGCAGCGTTGTGGGGACATTCGATGAGCAGTTCTTC. Its protein product is CSVVGTFDEQFF.

V usage is TRBV4-1 and J usage is TRBJ1-1; TRBD1 matches 7 bases. CDR1 is MGHRA, CDR2 YSYEKL, per germline. V trimming: 0 bases; J trimming: 6 bases; junction bases outside the gene matches: 10. The CDR3 contains 16 residues. The CDR3 DNA reads TGCGCCAGCAGCCAAGACCCCGGACAGGCAACCGCTGAAGCTTTCTTT. It specifies CASSQDPGQATAEAFF.

The sample holds many counts of this clonotype. This chain links TRBV9 with TRBJ1-3, with D possibly being TRBD1 (6 bases). Deletions cut 4 bases from V and 4 bases from J, with 18 bases between. In germline, CDR1 is SGDLS, CDR2 YYNGEE. This CDR3 contains 16 residues. CDR3 region: CASSLRGGAAGNTIYF. The CDR3 DNA is TGTGCCAGCAGCCTACGTGGGGGGGCCGCAGGAAACACCATATATTTT. The full variable domain, its missing parts supplied by reference TRBV9 and TRBJ1-3, is DSGVTQTPKHLITATGQRVTLRCSPRSGDLSVYWYQQSLDQGLQFLIQYYNGEERAKGNILERFSAQQFPDLHSELNLSSLELGDSALYFCASSLRGGAAGNTIYFGEGSWLTVV.